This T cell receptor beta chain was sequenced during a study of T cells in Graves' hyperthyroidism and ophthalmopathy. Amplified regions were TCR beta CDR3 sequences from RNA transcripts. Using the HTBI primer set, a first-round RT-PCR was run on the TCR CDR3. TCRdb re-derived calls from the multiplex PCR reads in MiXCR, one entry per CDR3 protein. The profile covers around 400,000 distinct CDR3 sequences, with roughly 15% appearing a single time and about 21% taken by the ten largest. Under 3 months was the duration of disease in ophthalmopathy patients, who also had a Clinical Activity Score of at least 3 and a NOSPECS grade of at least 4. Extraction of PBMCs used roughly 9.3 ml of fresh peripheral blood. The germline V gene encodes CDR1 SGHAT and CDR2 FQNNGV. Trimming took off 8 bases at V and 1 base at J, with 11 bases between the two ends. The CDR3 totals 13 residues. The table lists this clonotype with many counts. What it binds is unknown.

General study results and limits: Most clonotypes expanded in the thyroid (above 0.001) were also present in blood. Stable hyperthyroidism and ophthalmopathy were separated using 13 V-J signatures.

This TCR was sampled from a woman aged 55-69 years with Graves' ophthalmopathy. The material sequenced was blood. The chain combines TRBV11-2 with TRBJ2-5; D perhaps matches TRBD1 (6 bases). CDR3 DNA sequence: TGTGCCAGCCGACAGGCCCCCCAAGAGACCCAGTACTTC. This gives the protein CASRQAPQETQYF.